The TCR beta chain described here comes from a study of blood T cell repertoires in COVID-19. Some clones are missing from TCRdb's copy, which holds only in-frame ones; the method was immunoSEQ multiplex PCR. Of about 100,000 clones in the sample, about 81% were seen once. This clone was picked up one time. The same CDR3 arises from other DNA sequences in this sample as well. There are 12 residues in the CDR3. V lost 5 bases to trimming and J lost 6 bases, with 8 bases between them. The V gene's germline CDR1 is SEHNR and CDR2 FQNEAQ (reference sequence). Material: peripheral blood. The chain recombines TRBV7-9 with TRBJ2-1; D gene unclear. This TCR came from a woman aged 60-70 years with acute or convalescent COVID-19. The DNA of the CDR3 is TGTGCCAGCAGCCGAACAGTCAATGAGCAGTTCTTC. The encoded protein is CASSRTVNEQFF. The full variable domain, in which reference TRBV7-9 and TRBJ2-1 provide the parts outside the CDR3, is DTGVSQNPRHKITKRGQNVTFRCDPISEHNRLYWYRQTLGQGPEFLTYFQNEAQLEKSRLLSDRFSAERPKGSFSTLEIQRTEQGDSAMYLCASSRTVNEQFFGPGTRLTVL.